Listed below are T cell receptor beta chains from one sample, sequenced in a study of T-cell reconstitution after alpha-beta-depleted transplantation in children. TCRdb called the PCR reads again in MiXCR, with one record for every CDR3 protein. The sample contains about 830,000 distinct CDR3 sequences, less than 20% of which appear only once. Sequenced here: PBMCs, mostly from graft donor cells, sampled 360 days after TCRalphabeta/CD19-depleted stem cell transplant. The receptors come from a male patient younger than 18 who had a stem cell transplant for acute lymphoblastic leukemia, so the T cells may come from the graft donor. CDR3s include the opening cysteine and the closing phenylalanine or tryptophan. A D gene is named only where the DNA matches it firmly. Expanded clones are given a class, and other clones once, few, many or no size at all.

D: NA; V: TRBV27; size: NA; J: TRBJ2-7; DNA: TGTGCCTCCACATTCGGACCCAATCCAACCTACGAGCAGTACTTC; CDR3: CASTFGPNPTYEQYF
D: NA; V: TRBV29-1; size: NA; J: TRBJ2-1; DNA: TGCAGCGTTTCGCACTCCCTAGTGGCAAATGAGCAGTTCTTC; CDR3: CSVSHSLVANEQFF
D: TRBD1; V: TRBV5-6; size: NA; J: TRBJ1-1; DNA: TGTGCCAGCAGTCGAACTAGCAGGGGGCAGGGCACTGAAGCTTTCTTT; CDR3: CASSRTSRGQGTEAFF
D: NA; V: TRBV12-3/TRBV12-4; size: NA; J: TRBJ2-7; DNA: TGTGCCAGCAGTTTCCCGACCTTAGTTTCCGAGCAGTACTTC; CDR3: CASSFPTLVSEQYF
D: NA; V: TRBV5-1; size: few; J: TRBJ2-7; DNA: TGCGCCAGCAGCTTGGTGGCCATCAAGGCAGGGCTCTACGAGCAGTACTTC; CDR3: CASSLVAIKAGLYEQYF
D: NA; V: TRBV12-3/TRBV12-4; size: few; J: TRBJ1-4; DNA: TGTGCCAGCAGTGATACAGGGTCGGCTAATGAAAAACTGTTTTTT; CDR3: CASSDTGSANEKLFF
D: NA; V: TRBV29-1; size: NA; J: TRBJ2-7; DNA: TGCAGCGTTGTCATTCCCGGCTCCTACGAGCAGTACTTC; CDR3: CSVVIPGSYEQYF
D: NA; V: TRBV20-1; size: few; J: TRBJ1-1; DNA: TGCAGTGCTAGAGATGGTAAGGAAGGGACTGAAGCTTTCTTT; CDR3: CSARDGKEGTEAFF
D: NA; V: TRBV5-1; size: NA; J: TRBJ2-7; DNA: TGCGCCAGCAGCACCCGGGACCGGTCCCGCGGGATTCCCAACGAGCAGTACTTC; CDR3: CASSTRDRSRGIPNEQYF
D: NA; V: TRBV5-1; size: many; J: TRBJ2-7; DNA: TGCGCCAGCAGCTTGGGCGGGACATCCTACGAGCAGTACTTC; CDR3: CASSLGGTSYEQYF
D: TRBD1; V: TRBV5-1; size: few; J: TRBJ2-3; DNA: TGCGCCAGCAGCTTGTATACAGGGGGAAGTCCAGATACGCAGTATTTT; CDR3: CASSLYTGGSPDTQYF